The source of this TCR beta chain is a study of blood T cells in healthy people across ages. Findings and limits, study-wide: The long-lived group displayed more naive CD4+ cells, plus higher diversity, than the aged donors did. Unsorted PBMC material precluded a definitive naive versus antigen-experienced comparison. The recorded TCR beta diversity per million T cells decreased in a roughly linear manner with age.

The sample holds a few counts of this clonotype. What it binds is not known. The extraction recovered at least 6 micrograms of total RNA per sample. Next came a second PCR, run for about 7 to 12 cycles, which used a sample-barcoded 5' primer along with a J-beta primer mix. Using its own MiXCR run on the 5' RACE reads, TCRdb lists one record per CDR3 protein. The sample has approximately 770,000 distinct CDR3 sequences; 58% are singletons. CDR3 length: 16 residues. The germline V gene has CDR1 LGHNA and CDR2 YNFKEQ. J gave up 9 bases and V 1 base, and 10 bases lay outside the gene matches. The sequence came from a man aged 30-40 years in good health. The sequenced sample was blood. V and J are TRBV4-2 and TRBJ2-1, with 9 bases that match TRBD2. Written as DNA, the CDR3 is TGTGCCAGCAGCCAAGCGAGAGGCGGGAGGGCCAGTGAGCAGTTCTTC. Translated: CASSQARGGRASEQFF.